The 30 T cell receptor beta chains presented below share a single source sample, sequenced in a study of OX40 agonist ivuxolimab in advanced cancers. Generated by immunoSEQ multiplex PCR, the TCRdb table keeps only in-frame clones and is missing some. The sample has about 62,000 clones, around 93% seen once. Sequencing used CD4+ or CD8+ T cells sorted from blood, obtained in a trial of the OX40 agonist ivuxolimab. The receptors shown here come from an adult with an advanced solid tumor such as melanoma, head and neck, liver or kidney cancer.

This chain connects TRBV29-1 to TRBJ2-5; 11 bases are shared with TRBD1. CDR3 size: 14 residues. With 6 bases clipped from V and 5 bases from J, the junction kept 8 bases outside the gene matches. Germline CDR1 reads SQVTM; CDR2 reads ANQGSEA. The CDR3 region is CSVEWTGGGETQYF. Written as DNA, the CDR3 is TGCAGCGTAGAATGGACAGGGGGCGGGGAGACCCAGTACTTC. The whole variable domain, filled in from reference TRBV29-1 and TRBJ2-5, reads SAVISQKPSRDICQRGTSLTIQCQVDSQVTMMFWYRQQPGQSLTLIATANQGSEATYESGFVIDKFPISRPNLTFSTLTVSNMSPEDSSIYLCSVEWTGGGETQYFGPGTRLLVL.

The gene calls are TRBV6-5 and TRBJ2-7, with D uncertain. Trimming removed 6 bases from V and 3 bases from J, with 18 bases in between. Germline assignment: CDR1 MNHEY and CDR2 SVGAGI. The CDR3 totals 15 residues. The CDR3 DNA reads TGTGCCAGCAGCCCCCAGCGAACTTATATCTACGAGCAGTACTTC. It translates to CASSPQRTYIYEQYF.

The chain uses TRBV2 and TRBJ2-1, with D perhaps matching TRBD2 (6 bases). Germline CDR1 and CDR2: SNHLY and FYNNEI. Deletions cut 6 bases from V and 3 bases from J, with 21 bases between. CDR3 length equals 17 residues. Here the CDR3 reads CASSSLGGLSYYNEQFF. The CDR3 nucleotides are TGTGCCAGCAGCTCTTTGGGGGGACTCTCTTACTACAATGAGCAGTTCTTC.

The rearrangement joins TRBV5-5 to TRBJ2-7, with TRBD1 identical over 8 bases. CDR3 length equals 13 residues. Germline CDR1 SGHKS, CDR2 YYEKEE (reference sequence). The trim removed 4 bases at V and 3 bases at J, leaving 3 bases unmatched. CDR3 residues: CASSHGQGYEQYF. The CDR3 DNA reads as TGTGCCAGCAGCCACGGACAGGGCTACGAGCAGTACTTC. Full variable domain (rest looked up from reference TRBV5-5 and TRBJ2-7): DAGVTQSPTHLIKTRGQQVTLRCSPISGHKSVSWYQQVLGQGPQFIFQYYEKEERGRGNFPDRFSARQFPNYSSELNVNALLLGDSALYLCASSHGQGYEQYFGPGTRLTVT.

The chain uses TRBV6-6 and TRBJ1-2; 8 bases are a match to TRBD1. V shed 7 bases and J 3 bases; nucleotides not matched to a gene: 4. The CDR3 totals 13 residues. Germline V gene data show CDR1 as MNHNY and CDR2 as SVGAGI (reference sequence). The CDR3 protein is CASTQTGDYGYTF. CDR3 coding DNA: TGTGCCAGCACCCAGACAGGGGACTATGGCTACACCTTC.

The chain employs TRBV5-1 and TRBJ2-4; D is unresolved. Trimming stripped 4 bases from V and 6 bases from J, with 8 bases between. From germline, CDR1 is SGHRS and CDR2 YFSETQ. The CDR3 covers 12 residues. The CDR3 DNA follows: TGCGCCAGCAGCGATAAGGCAAACATTCAGTACTTC. Its protein is CASSDKANIQYF.

The gene calls are TRBV14 and TRBJ2-1; D might be TRBD1 or TRBD2, each matching 6 bases. Deletions cut 3 bases from V and 0 bases from J, with 18 bases between. This CDR3 spans 18 amino acids. Germline CDR1 reads SGHDN; CDR2 reads FVKESK. CDR3 region: CASSQLGDGGHSYNEQFF. CDR3 DNA sequence: TGTGCCAGCAGCCAGTTAGGGGACGGGGGCCACTCCTACAATGAGCAGTTCTTC.

This clone was observed a single time. The J gene is TRBJ1-5, the V gene TRBV5-6; 8 bases align to TRBD1. In germline, CDR1 is SGHDT, CDR2 YYEEEE. The CDR3 loop spans 13 amino acids. After removal of 4 bases from V and 7 bases from J, the junction contained 4 bases not matched to a gene. Here the CDR3 reads CASSEQGGQPQHF. The CDR3, as DNA: TGTGCCAGCAGCGAACAGGGGGGGCAGCCCCAGCATTTT.

The V gene is TRBV19, the J gene TRBJ2-1; TRBD2 matches 10 bases. CDR3 length: 15 amino acids. Losses at the gene ends were 4 bases for V and 1 base for J; bases not matched to a gene: 1. Germline V lookup: CDR1 LNHDA, CDR2 SQIVND (reference sequence). For the CDR3, the DNA is TGTGCCAGTAGTACTAGCGGGAGTTCCTACAATGAGCAGTTCTTC. It yields the protein CASSTSGSSYNEQFF.

V gene TRBV10-3 combines with J gene TRBJ2-7; perhaps TRBD2 as D (5 bases). The CDR3 sequence is 15 residues long. Trimming took 4 bases from V and 5 from J, leaving 18 bases between them. Germline V gene lookup returns CDR1 ENHRY and CDR2 SYGVKD. DNA for the CDR3: TGTGCCATCAGTGGGGCGGAGGTAATTGGGAACGAGCAGTACTTC. It translates to CAISGAEVIGNEQYF.

The rearrangement uses TRBV6-5 and TRBJ2-1, with 9 bases matching TRBD1. Germline V gene data show CDR1 as MNHEY and CDR2 as SVGAGI. V was pared by 6 bases and J by 2 bases, with 5 bases of the junction left unmatched. This CDR3 is built from 15 residues. The CDR3 loop reads CASSATGGAYNEQFF. The CDR3 DNA sequence: TGTGCCAGCAGCGCGACAGGGGGGGCCTACAATGAGCAGTTCTTC.

The chain links TRBV2 to TRBJ2-7, with D possibly matching TRBD2 (6 bases). CDR1 is SNHLY, CDR2 FYNNEI, per germline. V dropped 6 bases and J dropped 6 bases, with 18 bases sitting between them. The CDR3 covers 14 residues. Here the CDR3 reads CASRPTSSVGEQYF. The CDR3 DNA follows: TGTGCCAGCAGGCCAACCTCTAGCGTCGGCGAGCAGTACTTC.

To note about this clone: The sample carries other DNA sequences with the same CDR3. The gene calls are TRBV13 and TRBJ2-5; the D is unclear. In germline, CDR1 is PRHDT, CDR2 FYEKMQ (reference sequence). Trimming cost V 5 bases and J 1 base, with 2 bases left between them. There are 11 residues in the CDR3. The DNA for the CDR3 is TGTGCCAGCAGCCTCCAAGAGACCCAGTACTTC. Encoded protein: CASSLQETQYF.

CDR3 residues: CASITGSYEQYF. For the CDR3, the DNA is TGTGCCAGCATCACAGGGTCCTACGAGCAGTACTTC. This chain uses TRBV2 with TRBJ2-7, with a weak D call TRBD1 (6 bases). Trimming shortened V by 7 bases and J by 1 base, and 8 bases separated the two germline ends. The CDR3 covers 12 residues. CDR1 SNHLY and CDR2 FYNNEI come from the germline V gene.

The V and J genes are TRBV6-1 and TRBJ2-1, with 9 bases lining up with TRBD1. The CDR3 length is 16 residues. Germline-derived CDR1 and CDR2 are MNHNS and SASEGT. After removal of 2 bases from V and 9 bases from J, the junction contained 11 bases not matched to a gene. Written as DNA, the CDR3 is TGTGCCAGCAGTGAAAGGACAGGGGACCACAACGGTGAGCAGTTCTTC. It codes for CASSERTGDHNGEQFF.

The chain combines TRBV29-1 with TRBJ2-2, with D perhaps being TRBD1 or TRBD2 (7 bases each). The CDR3 totals 14 residues. Germline V CDR1 and CDR2: SQVTM, ANQGSEA. Deletions cut 4 bases from V and 1 base from J, with 10 bases between. Written as DNA, the CDR3 is TGCAGCGTTGTCAGGGGGGGGAACACCGGGGAGCTGTTTTTT. This gives the protein CSVVRGGNTGELFF.

The rearrangement joins TRBV6-1 to TRBJ2-6; D is undetermined. Trimming shortened V by 8 bases and J by 0 bases, and 2 bases separated the two germline ends. The V gene's germline CDR1 is MNHNS and CDR2 SASEGT. The CDR3 spans 12 residues. CDR3 region: CASHSGANVLTF. CDR3 DNA: TGTGCCAGCCACTCTGGGGCCAACGTCCTGACTTTC.

V gene TRBV5-1 combines with J gene TRBJ1-5; D not certain. Germline-derived CDR1 and CDR2 are SGHRS and YFSETQ. CDR3 length equals 13 residues. The ends were cut back, 1 base at V and 4 bases at J, with 6 bases in the middle. This CDR3 reads CASSLSPNQPQHF. CDR3 in DNA: TGCGCCAGCAGCTTGAGCCCGAATCAGCCCCAGCATTTT.

The chain joins TRBV7-9 to TRBJ1-2, with a weak D call TRBD1 (6 bases). The CDR3 spans 17 residues. In germline, CDR1 is SEHNR, CDR2 FQNEAQ (reference sequence). V was trimmed by 0 bases and J by 1 base, leaving 15 bases between them. CDR3 in amino acids: CASSLASPPGVNYGYTF. Written as DNA, the CDR3 is TGTGCCAGCAGCTTAGCGAGTCCCCCAGGGGTTAACTATGGCTACACCTTC.

This clone occurred once. The V gene is TRBV7-9, the J gene TRBJ2-3; D is uncertain. Germline CDR1 SEHNR, CDR2 FQNEAQ (reference sequence). The ends were cut back, 0 bases at V and 2 bases at J, with 6 bases in the middle. The CDR3 loop spans 14 amino acids. CDR3: CASSLASPTDTQYF. CDR3 sequence (DNA): TGTGCCAGCAGCTTAGCTAGCCCCACAGATACGCAGTATTTT.

The chain links TRBV15 to TRBJ2-7; 10 nucleotides align to TRBD2. This CDR3 spans 16 amino acids. CDR1 is LNHNV and CDR2 is YYDKDF in the germline V gene (reference sequence). After removal of 2 bases from V and 2 bases from J, the junction contained 6 bases not matched to a gene. The CDR3 DNA reads as TGTGCCACCAGCAGACTAGCGGGAGACCTCGCCTACGAGCAGTACTTC. It encodes CATSRLAGDLAYEQYF.

The chain links TRBV14 to TRBJ2-1, with D perhaps matching TRBD1 or TRBD2 (5 bases each). The CDR3 spans 17 residues. Trimming removed 1 base at V and 7 bases at J, with 20 bases between. Germline V gives CDR1 SGHDN, CDR2 FVKESK. The CDR3 DNA reads TGTGCCAGCAGCCAAGGTATCGGGACGGCCCGCGAGAATGAGCAGTTCTTC. Translation gives CASSQGIGTARENEQFF.

The rearrangement uses TRBV11-1 and TRBJ2-5, with D perhaps TRBD1 (6 bases). Trimming left V 5 bases short and J 1 base short, with 20 bases between. The CDR3 contains 17 residues. Germline CDR1 reads SGHAT; CDR2 reads FQDESV (reference sequence). CDR3 bases: TGTGCCAGCAGCAACAGCCCAGGGGAAGGGACCCAAGAGACCCAGTACTTC. Translated: CASSNSPGEGTQETQYF. Full variable domain (missing parts from reference TRBV11-1 and TRBJ2-5): EAEVAQSPRYKITEKSQAVAFWCDPISGHATLYWYRQILGQGPELLVQFQDESVVDDSQLPKDRFSAERLKGVDSTLKIQPAELGDSAMYLCASSNSPGEGTQETQYFGPGTRLLVL.

The V gene is TRBV5-6, the J gene TRBJ2-7; 7 positions match TRBD1. The V and J ends lost 5 bases and 3 bases, in that order; junction bases with no gene match: 5. CDR1 SGHDT and CDR2 YYEEEE come from the germline V gene. The CDR3 loop spans 13 amino acids. The CDR3 nucleotides read TGTGCCAGCAGACAACAGGGGATCTACGAGCAGTACTTC. Protein product: CASRQQGIYEQYF.

V usage is TRBV6-1 and J usage is TRBJ1-5, with TRBD1 matching 7 bases. CDR3 length: 13 amino acids. Germline-derived CDR1 and CDR2 are MNHNS and SASEGT. V lost 5 bases to trimming and J lost 7 bases; unmatched junction nucleotides: 5. CDR3 region: CASSRQGEQPQHF. The CDR3 coding sequence is TGTGCCAGCAGTCGCCAGGGGGAACAGCCCCAGCATTTT.

There are many counts of this clone. V gene TRBV5-6 combines with J gene TRBJ2-5, with D perhaps being TRBD1 or TRBD2 (5 bases each). The germline V gene has CDR1 SGHDT and CDR2 YYEEEE. Between the trimmed V and J ends, which lost 6 bases and 4 bases, there was a span of 28 bases. This CDR3 has 18 amino acids. CDR3 in DNA: TGTGCCAGCACCTCGAGACGGGACCTCCGGGGATACGGAGAGACCCAGTACTTC. Translating it yields CASTSRRDLRGYGETQYF.

This clone was seen a single time. The chain uses TRBV2 and TRBJ2-3; 8 bases fit TRBD2. The CDR3 has 15 residues. Losses at the gene ends were 8 bases for V and 2 bases for J; bases not matched to a gene: 9. CDR1 is SNHLY and CDR2 is FYNNEI in the germline V gene. DNA for the CDR3: TGTGCCAGCTCAAGCGGGGGAAAGGTCACAGATACGCAGTATTTT. Translation: CASSSGGKVTDTQYF.

This sequence joins TRBV11-2 and TRBJ2-7; weak D call: TRBD1 (6 bases). CDR3 size: 15 residues. The V end was cut by 1 base, the J end by 6 bases, with 16 bases between. Germline V gene data show CDR1 as SGHAT and CDR2 as FQNNGV. CDR3 sequence: CASSLASGHFFEQYF. As DNA, the CDR3 is TGTGCCAGCAGCTTAGCTTCGGGACACTTCTTCGAGCAGTACTTC. Full variable domain (remainder filled in from reference TRBV11-2 and TRBJ2-7): EAGVAQSPRYKIIEKRQSVAFWCNPISGHATLYWYQQILGQGPKLLIQFQNNGVVDDSQLPKDRFSAERLKGVDSTLKIQPAKLEDSAVYLCASSLASGHFFEQYFGPGTRLTVT.

Note on this clone: The junction departs from germline at one end; a sequencing error may be responsible. DNA of the CDR3: TGTGCCAGCAGTTGGGACAGGGTTTTCTTC. Translating it yields CASSWDRVFF. This chain connects TRBV6-5 to TRBJ2-7; 9 positions agree with TRBD1. There are 10 residues in the CDR3. Germline-derived CDR1 and CDR2 are MNHEY and SVGAGI.

This clone was seen a handful of times. This sample also contains other DNA sequences that code for the same CDR3. The chain joins TRBV6-4 to TRBJ2-3, with TRBD2 identical over 8 bases. The CDR3 has 13 amino acids. J gave up 6 bases and V 2 bases, and 1 base lay outside the gene matches. Germline CDR1 and CDR2: MRHNA and SNTAGT. Here the CDR3 reads CASSDSGSDTQYF. The CDR3 bases are TGTGCCAGCAGTGACAGCGGGAGCGATACGCAGTATTTT.